The 30 T cell receptor beta chains presented below share a single source sample, sequenced in a study of blood T cell repertoires in COVID-19. The repertoire was sequenced with immunoSEQ multiplex PCR; TCRdb's copy has only in-frame clones and lacks some. The sample lists around 150,000 clones, approximately 79% seen once, with around 7.1% in the top ten. Sequencing was carried out using PBMCs or T cells enriched from blood (not recorded which). The source is a man between 50 and 59 years old who had recovered from COVID-19.

This chain links TRBV5-1 with TRBJ1-5; possibly TRBD1 for D (6 bases). The CDR3 loop spans 16 amino acids. V was cut by 7 bases and J by 1 base, with 18 bases left in between. CDR1 is SGHRS, CDR2 YFSETQ, per germline. The CDR3 here is CASPLAGRGSNQPQHF. CDR3 nucleotide sequence: TGCGCCAGCCCCCTGGCGGGCAGGGGAAGCAATCAGCCCCAGCATTTT. Full variable domain (missing parts from reference TRBV5-1 and TRBJ1-5): KAGVTQTPRYLIKTRGQQVTLSCSPISGHRSVSWYQQTPGQGLQFLFEYFSETQRNKGNFPGRFSGRQFSNSRSEMNVSTLELGDSALYLCASPLAGRGSNQPQHFGDGTRLSIL.

The V call is TRBV9, the J call TRBJ1-2; D not resolved. Germline V gives CDR1 SGDLS, CDR2 YYNGEE. The CDR3 spans 14 residues. Trimming took 0 bases from V and 0 from J, leaving 6 bases between them. The CDR3 DNA sequence: TGTGCCAGCAGCGTAGGAACAGCTAACTATGGCTACACCTTC. It translates to CASSVGTANYGYTF.

This chain connects TRBV28 to TRBJ2-5; TRBD2 aligns across 11 bases. The CDR3 consists of 15 residues. Trimming took 2 bases from V and 1 from J; bases not matched to a gene: 0. Germline CDR1 MDHEN, CDR2 SYDVKM. The CDR3, as DNA: TGTGCCAGCAGTTTAACTAGCGGGGGCCAAGAGACCCAGTACTTC. Translation: CASSLTSGGQETQYF.

This clone was recorded a few times. V gene TRBV10-1 combines with J gene TRBJ2-1; 9 bases are a match to TRBD2. CDR3 size: 17 residues. CDR1 WNHNN and CDR2 SYGVQD come from the germline V gene (reference sequence). The trim removed 3 bases at V and 7 bases at J, leaving 13 bases unmatched. As DNA, the CDR3 is TGCGCCAGCAGTGAATCCCTACTAGCGGGCCCAAGGAATGAGCAGTTCTTC. Its translation is CASSESLLAGPRNEQFF.

The chain has TRBV5-5 and TRBJ1-2; TRBD1 aligns across 10 bases. V lost 4 bases to trimming and J lost 4 bases; unmatched junction nucleotides: 4. This CDR3 has 14 amino acids. Germline CDR1 is SGHKS and CDR2 is YYEKEE (reference sequence). The DNA of the CDR3 is TGTGCCAGCAGCGGGGACAGGGGAGCCTATGGCTACACCTTC. Residues: CASSGDRGAYGYTF.

The chain is built from TRBV12-3 or TRBV12-4 and TRBJ2-1; D is unresolved. Trimming stripped 8 bases from V and 10 bases from J, with 9 bases between. This CDR3 region has 10 residues. The CDR3: CASGTSEQFF. In DNA, the CDR3 is TGTGCCAGCGGCACCTCCGAGCAGTTCTTC.

V gene TRBV27 combines with J gene TRBJ1-1; D is uncertain. V dropped 2 bases and J dropped 5 bases, with 18 bases sitting between them. The CDR3 length is 16 residues. CDR1 and CDR2 from the germline V gene are MNHEY and SMNVEV (reference sequence). The CDR3 is CASSLRAGRRGTEAFF. CDR3 DNA sequence: TGTGCCAGCAGTTTACGGGCCGGCCGCCGAGGGACTGAAGCTTTCTTT.

The chain combines TRBV10-3 with TRBJ2-3; 7 bases line up with TRBD2. The CDR3 contains 17 residues. J lost 0 bases, V lost 0 bases, and 6 bases had no gene match. Germline CDR1 ENHRY, CDR2 SYGVKD. The CDR3 sequence: CAISESPASGSTDTQYF. Here the CDR3 DNA reads TGTGCCATCAGTGAGTCACCGGCTAGCGGTAGCACAGATACGCAGTATTTT.

The V gene is TRBV5-1, the J gene TRBJ2-1; 7 bases are shared with TRBD2. Losses at the gene ends were 0 bases for V and 0 bases for J; bases not matched to a gene: 3. This CDR3 contains 16 residues. Per the germline V gene, CDR1 is SGHRS and CDR2 is YFSETQ. The chain's CDR3 is CASSLGGGSSYNEQFF. CDR3 in DNA: TGCGCCAGCAGCTTGGGTGGCGGGAGCTCCTACAATGAGCAGTTCTTC.

The chain couples TRBV11-3 to TRBJ2-7; 13 bases line up with TRBD2. This CDR3 region has 16 residues. Germline trimming cut 5 bases from V and 2 bases from J; bases unmatched to any gene: 6. The germline V gene has CDR1 SGHNT and CDR2 YENEEA. This CDR3 is CASSPRTSGGTYEQYF. In DNA form, the CDR3 reads TGTGCCAGCAGCCCCAGGACTAGCGGGGGAACCTACGAGCAGTACTTC.

The CDR3 DNA reads as TGTGCCAGCAGTGAGGGGCGCACCGGGGAGCTGTTTTTT. Encoded protein: CASSEGRTGELFF. V usage is TRBV6-1 and J usage is TRBJ2-2, with a possible D match to TRBD1 (5 bases). There are 13 residues in the CDR3. CDR1 MNHNS and CDR2 SASEGT come from the germline V gene. V was pared by 3 bases and J by 4 bases, with 6 bases between.

The chain is built from TRBV6-2 or TRBV6-3 and TRBJ1-6; 11 nucleotides line up with TRBD1. The germline CDR1 and CDR2 sequences are MNHEY and SVGEGT. CDR3 length: 15 amino acids. J was trimmed by 9 bases and V by 2 bases; bases with no gene match: 3. The DNA of the CDR3 is TGTGCCAGCAGTTACGCGGGACAGGGGGTTTCACCCCTCCACTTT. Residues: CASSYAGQGVSPLHF.

The J gene is TRBJ1-6, the V gene TRBV25-1, with 8 positions matching TRBD1. CDR3 length: 14 amino acids. Trimming took 5 bases from V and 7 from J; bases not matched to a gene: 4. Germline V gives CDR1 MGHDK, CDR2 SYGVNS. The CDR3 loop reads CASSQTGANSPLHF. The CDR3 DNA is TGTGCCAGCAGTCAGACAGGGGCGAATTCACCCCTCCACTTT.

V is TRBV23-1 and J is TRBJ2-5, with TRBD2 as a possible D gene (7 bases). TRBV23-1 is assigned to the ORF class and has an uncertain function. Deletions cut 8 bases from V and 5 bases from J, with 15 bases between. CDR3 length equals 13 residues. Here the CDR3 DNA reads TGCGCCAGCGATCGGGGGGCGCGGGAGACCCAGTACTTC. Translating gives CASDRGARETQYF.

This chain joins TRBV7-9 and TRBJ2-7; D gene unclear. Trimming shortened V by 3 bases and J by 4 bases, and 7 bases separated the two germline ends. The CDR3 runs 12 residues. Per germline, CDR1 SEHNR and CDR2 FQNEAQ (reference sequence). The CDR3 reads CASSFNRYEQYF. The CDR3 DNA reads TGTGCCAGCAGCTTTAATCGTTACGAGCAGTACTTC.

This chain links TRBV28 with TRBJ1-6, with D possibly TRBD1 on 5 matching bases. V gave up 6 bases and J gave up 2 bases, with 20 bases separating them. This CDR3 has 18 residues. Germline values: CDR1 MDHEN, CDR2 SYDVKM. The CDR3 DNA reads as TGTGCCAGCAGGCTTATTATCGCTGGACAAGCCTATAATTCACCCCTCCACTTT. It yields the protein CASRLIIAGQAYNSPLHF.

This clone was seen many times. The chain carries TRBV20-1 and TRBJ2-3; 7 bases match TRBD1. Germline V gives CDR1 DFQATT, CDR2 SNEGSKA (reference sequence). With 3 bases clipped from V and 5 bases from J, the junction kept 8 bases outside the gene matches. This CDR3 region has 14 residues. CDR3 region: CSASRGPGVDTQYF. The CDR3 nucleotides read TGCAGTGCTAGTAGGGGGCCTGGTGTAGATACGCAGTATTTT.

The genes are TRBV14 and TRBJ2-5; 9 nucleotides align to TRBD1. The V gene end was trimmed by 4 bases and the J gene end by 7 bases; junction bases not matched to a gene: 7. The germline gives CDR1 SGHDN, CDR2 FVKESK. This CDR3 has 14 amino acids. The CDR3 spells CASSRTDRGWTQYF. CDR3 nucleotides: TGTGCCAGCAGCCGAACGGACAGGGGTTGGACCCAGTACTTC. Supplemented by reference TRBV14 and TRBJ2-5, the full variable domain reads EAGVTQFPSHSVIEKGQTVTLRCDPISGHDNLYWYRRVMGKEIKFLLHFVKESKQDESGMPNNRFLAERTGGTYSTLKVQPAELEDSGVYFCASSRTDRGWTQYFGPGTRLLVL.

The chain is built from TRBV5-1 and TRBJ1-6; D is ambiguous. Deletions cut 0 bases from V and 6 bases from J, with 4 bases between. Germline V CDR1 and CDR2: SGHRS, YFSETQ. The CDR3 loop spans 13 amino acids. The chain's CDR3 is CASSLDGNSPLHF. In DNA form, the CDR3 reads TGCGCCAGCAGCTTGGACGGTAATTCACCCCTCCACTTT.

The rearrangement joins TRBV5-1 to TRBJ1-3; D unclear. Per germline, CDR1 SGHRS and CDR2 YFSETQ. This CDR3 contains 16 residues. Trimming left V 1 base short and J 3 bases short, with 14 bases between. The CDR3 DNA reads TGCGCCAGCAGCTTGATTCCCGGGGTTTATGGAAACACCATATATTTT. Translated, it gives CASSLIPGVYGNTIYF.

This chain uses TRBV19 with TRBJ1-2; TRBD1 is a possible D gene (6 bases). The V end was cut by 0 bases, the J end by 4 bases, with 18 bases between. This CDR3 region has 17 residues. CDR1 and CDR2 (germline): LNHDA, SQIVND (reference sequence). In DNA, the CDR3 is TGTGCCAGTAGTATAGACGGGCCGGGGGGGCTTCCCTATGGCTACACCTTC. Translation gives CASSIDGPGGLPYGYTF. Full variable domain (missing parts from reference TRBV19 and TRBJ1-2): DGGITQSPKYLFRKEGQNVTLSCEQNLNHDAMYWYRQDPGQGLRLIYYSQIVNDFQKGDIAEGYSVSREKKESFPLTVTSAQKNPTAFYLCASSIDGPGGLPYGYTFGSGTRLTVV.

The chain has TRBV29-1 and TRBJ1-2, with D perhaps matching TRBD1 (6 bases). This CDR3 region has 14 residues. Germline loops: CDR1 SQVTM, CDR2 ANQGSEA. The ends were cut back, 1 base at V and 2 bases at J, with 11 bases in the middle. The DNA of the CDR3 is TGCAGCGTTGAAGGGGGGCTTGGAAACTATGGCTACACCTTC. Its translation: CSVEGGLGNYGYTF.

The chain links TRBV10-3 to TRBJ2-7; D may be TRBD1 (5 bases). Trimming took 2 bases from V and 6 from J, leaving 8 bases between them. Per the germline V gene, CDR1 is ENHRY and CDR2 is SYGVKD. The CDR3 covers 12 residues. The CDR3 here is CAISEGRGEQYF. The CDR3 DNA follows: TGTGCCATCAGTGAGGGTAGGGGCGAGCAGTACTTC.

This sequence joins TRBV5-4 and TRBJ1-3; TRBD1 aligns across 10 bases. This CDR3 has 13 residues. The V gene end was trimmed by 3 bases and the J gene end by 7 bases; junction bases not matched to a gene: 1. CDR1 SGHNT and CDR2 YYREEE come from the germline V gene (reference sequence). CDR3 sequence (DNA): TGTGCCAGCAGCTGGACAGGGGGGAACACCATATATTTT. Translated: CASSWTGGNTIYF.

V usage is TRBV9 and J usage is TRBJ2-1; 9 positions agree with TRBD1. Per the germline V gene, CDR1 is SGDLS and CDR2 is YYNGEE. The CDR3 spans 15 residues. V lost 3 bases and J lost 7; bases outside the gene matches: 8. The CDR3 reads CASSATGGVGNEQFF. CDR3 bases: TGTGCCAGCAGCGCCACAGGGGGCGTCGGGAATGAGCAGTTCTTC.

This chain connects TRBV7-6 to TRBJ2-2; 14 nucleotides line up with TRBD2. The CDR3 has 17 amino acids. The V and J ends lost 3 bases and 2 bases, in that order; junction bases with no gene match: 2. The germline V gene encodes CDR1 SGHVS and CDR2 FNYEAQ. The CDR3 DNA is TGTGCCAGCAGCTTGGGACTAGCGGGGGCAAACACCGGGGAGCTGTTTTTT. This encodes CASSLGLAGANTGELFF.

This clone was found a few times. This chain uses TRBV2 with TRBJ1-1, with TRBD1 matching over 7 bases. Germline V gene sequence: CDR1 SNHLY, CDR2 FYNNEI. The CDR3 is 15 amino acids. The V segment lost 9 bases and the J segment 0 bases; nucleotides outside the gene matches: 10. In DNA, the CDR3 is TGTGCCAGTCGGACAGGCGAAAGAATGAACACTGAAGCTTTCTTT. Translating gives CASRTGERMNTEAFF.

J is TRBJ1-4 and V is TRBV6-6; 8 positions match TRBD1. CDR3 length: 17 residues. V was pared by 5 bases and J by 2 bases, with 10 bases of the junction left unmatched. The germline V gene encodes CDR1 MNHNY and CDR2 SVGAGI (reference sequence). CDR3 DNA: TGTGCCAGCAGTCGCGGGACAGGCGTGTCGACTAATGAAAAACTGTTTTTT. Its protein is CASSRGTGVSTNEKLFF.

V gene TRBV2 combines with J gene TRBJ2-5; a possible D gene is TRBD1 (7 bases). Trimming removed 4 bases at V and 4 bases at J, with 13 bases between. This CDR3 comprises 14 residues. Germline CDR1 and CDR2: SNHLY and FYNNEI. The CDR3 protein is CASSVGQGGETQYF. Written as DNA, the CDR3 is TGTGCCAGCAGTGTCGGGCAGGGGGGAGAGACCCAGTACTTC.

CDR3 DNA sequence: TGCGCCAGCAGCCAAGGGACTAGCGGGGGGGCACGGGAGCAGTTCTTC. It yields the protein CASSQGTSGGAREQFF. This sequence joins TRBV4-3 and TRBJ2-1; the match to TRBD2 covers 15 bases. Germline CDR1 LGHNA, CDR2 YSLEER. Trimming took 1 base from V and 10 from J; bases not matched to a gene: 5. The CDR3 has 16 residues.